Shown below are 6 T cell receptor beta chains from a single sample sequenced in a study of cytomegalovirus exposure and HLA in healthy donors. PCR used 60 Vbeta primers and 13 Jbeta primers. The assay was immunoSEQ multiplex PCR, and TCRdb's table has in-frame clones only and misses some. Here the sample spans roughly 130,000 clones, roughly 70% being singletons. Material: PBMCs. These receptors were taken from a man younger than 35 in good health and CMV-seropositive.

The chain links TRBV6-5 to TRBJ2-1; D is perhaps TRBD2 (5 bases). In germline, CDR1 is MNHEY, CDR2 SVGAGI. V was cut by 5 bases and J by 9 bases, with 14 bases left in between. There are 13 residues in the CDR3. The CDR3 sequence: CASSLGVRSEQFF. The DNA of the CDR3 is TGTGCCAGCAGTCTCGGGGTGAGGAGTGAGCAGTTCTTC.

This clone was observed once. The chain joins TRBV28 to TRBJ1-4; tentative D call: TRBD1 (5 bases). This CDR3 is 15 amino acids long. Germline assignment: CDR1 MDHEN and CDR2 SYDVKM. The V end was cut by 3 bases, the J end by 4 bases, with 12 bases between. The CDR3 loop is CASSFGAGNNEKLFF. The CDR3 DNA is TGTGCCAGCAGTTTTGGGGCAGGGAATAATGAAAAACTGTTTTTT. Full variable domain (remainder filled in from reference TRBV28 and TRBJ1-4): DVKVTQSSRYLVKRTGEKVFLECVQDMDHENMFWYRQDPGLGLRLIYFSYDVKMKEKGDIPEGYSVSREKKERFSLILESASTNQTSMYLCASSFGAGNNEKLFFGSGTQLSVL.

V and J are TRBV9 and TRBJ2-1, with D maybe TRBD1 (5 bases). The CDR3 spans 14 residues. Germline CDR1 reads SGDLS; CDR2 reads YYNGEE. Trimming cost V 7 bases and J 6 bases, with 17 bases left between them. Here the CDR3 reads CASSPAGPLNEQFF. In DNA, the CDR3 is TGTGCCAGCTCGCCGGCAGGGCCCCTCAATGAGCAGTTCTTC. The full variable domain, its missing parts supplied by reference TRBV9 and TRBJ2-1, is DSGVTQTPKHLITATGQRVTLRCSPRSGDLSVYWYQQSLDQGLQFLIQYYNGEERAKGNILERFSAQQFPDLHSELNLSSLELGDSALYFCASSPAGPLNEQFFGPGTRLTVL.

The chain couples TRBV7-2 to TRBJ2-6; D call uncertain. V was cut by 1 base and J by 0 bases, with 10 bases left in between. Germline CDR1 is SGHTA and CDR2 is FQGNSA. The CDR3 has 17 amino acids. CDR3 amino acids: CASSLVSHRSGANVLTF. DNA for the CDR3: TGTGCCAGCAGCTTAGTAAGCCATCGCTCTGGGGCCAACGTCCTGACTTTC.

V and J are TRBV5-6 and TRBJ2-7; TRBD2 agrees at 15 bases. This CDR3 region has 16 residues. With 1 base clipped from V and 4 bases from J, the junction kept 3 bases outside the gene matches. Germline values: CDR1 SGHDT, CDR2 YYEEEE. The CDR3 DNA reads TGTGCCAGCAGCTTGTTCGGGACTAGCGGGAGGTACGAGCAGTACTTC. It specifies CASSLFGTSGRYEQYF.

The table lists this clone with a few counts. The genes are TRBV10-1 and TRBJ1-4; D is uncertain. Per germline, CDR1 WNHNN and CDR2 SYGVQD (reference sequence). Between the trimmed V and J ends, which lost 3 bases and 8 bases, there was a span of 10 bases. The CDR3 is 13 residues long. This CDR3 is CASSDRAGEKLFF. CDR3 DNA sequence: TGCGCCAGCAGTGACCGAGCCGGGGAAAAACTGTTTTTT.